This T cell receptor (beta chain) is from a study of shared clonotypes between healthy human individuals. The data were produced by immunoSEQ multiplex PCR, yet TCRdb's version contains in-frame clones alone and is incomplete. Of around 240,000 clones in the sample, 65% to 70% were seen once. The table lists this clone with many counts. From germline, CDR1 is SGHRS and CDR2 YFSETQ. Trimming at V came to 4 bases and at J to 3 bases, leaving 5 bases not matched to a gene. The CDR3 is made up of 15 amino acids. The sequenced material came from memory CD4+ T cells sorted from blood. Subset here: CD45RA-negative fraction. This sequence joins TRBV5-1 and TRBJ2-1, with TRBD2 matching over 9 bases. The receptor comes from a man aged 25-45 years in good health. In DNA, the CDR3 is TGCGCCAGCAGCCCGTGGACTAGCGACTACAATGAGCAGTTCTTC. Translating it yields CASSPWTSDYNEQFF. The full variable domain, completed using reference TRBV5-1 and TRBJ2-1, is KAGVTQTPRYLIKTRGQQVTLSCSPISGHRSVSWYQQTPGQGLQFLFEYFSETQRNKGNFPGRFSGRQFSNSRSEMNVSTLELGDSALYLCASSPWTSDYNEQFFGPGTRLTVL.